Listed here are 19 T cell receptor beta chains from one sample, sequenced in a study of blood T cell repertoires in COVID-19. TCRdb keeps only in-frame clones here, not all; method: immunoSEQ multiplex PCR. This table holds about 250,000 clones, around 90% found once. Source material: peripheral blood. These receptors were collected from a man under 40 with COVID-19, enrolled during active disease.

The chain is built from TRBV4-2 and TRBJ1-1, with 8 bases aligning to TRBD1. Unmatched junction bases numbered 9, after V lost 4 bases and J lost 8 bases. In germline, CDR1 is LGHNA, CDR2 YNFKEQ. The CDR3 covers 14 residues. The CDR3 DNA reads as TGTGCCAGCAGCCCGGGCCAGGGGGCAGCAGAAGCTTTCTTT. Protein: CASSPGQGAAEAFF.

J is TRBJ1-2 and V is TRBV15; perhaps TRBD1 as D (6 bases). CDR1 and CDR2 from the germline V gene are LNHNV and YYDKDF (reference sequence). V was clipped by 3 bases and J by 1 base, with 15 bases between them. The length of the CDR3 is 16 residues. DNA for the CDR3: TGTGCCACCAGCAGTTTCGTGGGGGCGGATAACTATGGCTACACCTTC. Protein sequence: CATSSFVGADNYGYTF.

V is TRBV7-2 and J is TRBJ2-1; TRBD2 matches at 11 bases. J gave up 9 bases and V 1 base, and 8 bases lay outside the gene matches. The CDR3 contains 16 residues. Germline CDR1 reads SGHTA; CDR2 reads FQGNSA. In DNA form, the CDR3 reads TGTGCCAGCAGCTTAGAGGGTAGCGGGGGGGCAGTTGAGCAGTTCTTC. Protein sequence: CASSLEGSGGAVEQFF.

The CDR3: CAISNSGGSSYNEQFF. Written as DNA, the CDR3 is TGTGCCATCAGTAACTCAGGGGGCAGCTCCTACAATGAGCAGTTCTTC. The chain recombines TRBV10-3 with TRBJ2-1; TRBD1 matches at 8 bases. Unmatched junction bases numbered 6, after V lost 5 bases and J lost 0 bases. This CDR3 is built from 16 residues. Looked up from germline, CDR1 is ENHRY and CDR2 is SYGVKD.

The chain is built from TRBV5-5 and TRBJ2-3, with TRBD1 identical over 9 bases. With 3 bases clipped from V and 5 bases from J, the junction kept 13 bases outside the gene matches. This CDR3 comprises 17 residues. The germline CDR1 and CDR2 sequences are SGHKS and YYEKEE (reference sequence). CDR3 sequence (DNA): TGTGCCAGCAGCTCCCCCCTTGGGACAGGGTTCGAAGATACGCAGTATTTT. It translates to CASSSPLGTGFEDTQYF. The variable domain in full, with the rest retrieved from reference TRBV5-5 and TRBJ2-3, is DAGVTQSPTHLIKTRGQQVTLRCSPISGHKSVSWYQQVLGQGPQFIFQYYEKEERGRGNFPDRFSARQFPNYSSELNVNALLLGDSALYLCASSSPLGTGFEDTQYFGPGTRLTVL.

This sequence joins TRBV5-1 and TRBJ1-2, with 8 bases fitting TRBD1. Unmatched junction bases numbered 6, after V lost 4 bases and J lost 4 bases. CDR3 length: 14 amino acids. Looked up from germline, CDR1 is SGHRS and CDR2 is YFSETQ. The CDR3 here is CASSPTGVLYGYTF. Written as DNA, the CDR3 is TGCGCCAGCAGCCCGACAGGGGTCCTCTATGGCTACACCTTC.

Only one count was recorded for this clone. The V and J genes are TRBV6-1 and TRBJ1-2; 8 bases are a match to TRBD1. The junction had 7 bases not matched to a gene; V was cut back by 2 bases and J by 2 bases. The CDR3 runs 16 residues. Germline CDR1 is MNHNS and CDR2 is SASEGT. CDR3 protein: CASSERQGARNYGYTF. CDR3 DNA sequence: TGTGCCAGCAGTGAACGGCAGGGGGCTCGGAACTATGGCTACACCTTC.

The V and J genes are TRBV5-1 and TRBJ2-7, with no clear D. The CDR3 is made up of 17 amino acids. V gave up 0 bases and J gave up 0 bases, with 16 bases separating them. The germline V gene has CDR1 SGHRS and CDR2 YFSETQ. CDR3 sequence (DNA): TGCGCCAGCAGCTTGGCCAGTTCAGGAAAAAGCTCCTACGAGCAGTACTTC. Translated, it gives CASSLASSGKSSYEQYF.

CDR3 in DNA: TGTGCCAGCAGTTACTCCAGGACAGGGAGGACCGGGGAGCTGTTTTTT. Its translation: CASSYSRTGRTGELFF. The J gene is TRBJ2-2, the V gene TRBV6-6; 8 nucleotides line up with TRBD1. The V gene's germline CDR1 is MNHNY and CDR2 SVGAGI (reference sequence). V lost 0 bases to trimming and J lost 5 bases; unmatched junction nucleotides: 5. CDR3 length: 16 residues.

The chain uses TRBV7-3 and TRBJ2-5; D perhaps matches TRBD2 (5 bases). Trimming left V 5 bases short and J 2 bases short, with 18 bases between. Looked up from germline, CDR1 is SGHTA and CDR2 is FQGTGA. The CDR3 is made up of 16 amino acids. CDR3 DNA: TGTGCCAGCAGCCCCGGACTTCTTCCCCAGCAAGAGACCCAGTACTTC. This sequence encodes CASSPGLLPQQETQYF.

The J gene is TRBJ2-5, the V gene TRBV30, with 8 bases matching TRBD1. The trim removed 3 bases at V and 5 bases at J, leaving 14 bases unmatched. Germline values: CDR1 GTSNPN, CDR2 SVGIG (reference sequence). The CDR3 spans 16 residues. CDR3: CAWSPRGTGRLETQYF. CDR3 DNA sequence: TGTGCCTGGAGCCCCCGAGGGACAGGAAGGTTGGAGACCCAGTACTTC.

The chain has TRBV6-5 and TRBJ1-6; TRBD1 matches 10 bases. Germline CDR1 MNHEY, CDR2 SVGAGI. V gave up 6 bases and J gave up 7 bases; unmatched junction bases: 6. The CDR3 is 15 residues long. In nucleotides, the CDR3 is TGTGCCAGCAGGGTAGCGGGACAGGGGAATTCACCCCTCCACTTT. Translated: CASRVAGQGNSPLHF.

V is TRBV5-1 and J is TRBJ2-7, with 8 bases aligning to TRBD2. The ends lost 4 bases at V and 2 bases at J; junction bases unmatched: 5. Germline CDR1 SGHRS, CDR2 YFSETQ. The CDR3 length is 14 residues. The CDR3, as DNA: TGCGCCAGCAGCCCTTACGGGGGGGCCTACGAGCAGTACTTC. It translates to CASSPYGGAYEQYF.

The chain carries TRBV5-4 and TRBJ2-7; D ambiguous. This CDR3 is 14 amino acids long. The germline V and J ends were trimmed by 0 bases and 6 bases, with 13 bases remaining between them. The germline gives CDR1 SGHNT, CDR2 YYREEE (reference sequence). Here the CDR3 DNA reads TGTGCCAGCAGCTTGGGGTGGGCAGAAGGCGAGCAGTACTTC. This encodes CASSLGWAEGEQYF.

The genes are TRBV5-4 and TRBJ2-7, with a possible D match to TRBD1 (6 bases). Germline CDR1 SGHNT, CDR2 YYREEE (reference sequence). V lost 4 bases and J lost 3, with 14 bases in between. CDR3 length: 14 amino acids. The CDR3 nucleotides are TGTGCCAGCAGCGAACCGGGACAAAGCTACGAGCAGTACTTC. This sequence encodes CASSEPGQSYEQYF.

The gene calls are TRBV7-9 and TRBJ2-1; D is perhaps TRBD2 (5 bases). The CDR3 sequence is 13 residues long. V was shortened by 11 bases and J by 3 bases, with 14 bases between the two germline ends. CDR1 is SEHNR and CDR2 is FQNEAQ in the germline V gene (reference sequence). The CDR3 nucleotides are TGTGCCGGGGAGTGGGAGAACTACAATGAGCAGTTCTTC. Protein product: CAGEWENYNEQFF.

The rearrangement uses TRBV5-1 and TRBJ1-2; no firm D call. This CDR3 has 14 residues. Germline V lookup: CDR1 SGHRS, CDR2 YFSETQ. The V end lost 0 bases, the J end lost 2 bases, and 8 bases lay between the germline ends. CDR3 bases: TGCGCCAGCAGCTTGGCGGCGGTGAACTATGGCTACACCTTC. Amino acid sequence: CASSLAAVNYGYTF.

This chain connects TRBV12-5 to TRBJ1-5, with 12 bases lining up with TRBD1. V trimming: 0 bases; J trimming: 5 bases; junction bases outside the gene matches: 17. CDR1 and CDR2 from the germline V gene are LGHNT and FRNRAP. The CDR3 is 21 amino acids. DNA of the CDR3: TGTGCTAGTGGTTTGGTACTTCTTACGGGACAGGGGGCTCGGTTAGATCAGCCCCAGCATTTT. Amino acid sequence: CASGLVLLTGQGARLDQPQHF.

The chain recombines TRBV19 with TRBJ1-5, with 7 bases that match TRBD1. Germline V lookup: CDR1 LNHDA, CDR2 SQIVND (reference sequence). The V segment lost 4 bases and the J segment 5 bases; nucleotides outside the gene matches: 5. The CDR3 covers 14 residues. In nucleotides, the CDR3 is TGTGCCAGTAGTACGACAGGGAACTATCAGCCCCAGCATTTT. The encoded protein is CASSTTGNYQPQHF.